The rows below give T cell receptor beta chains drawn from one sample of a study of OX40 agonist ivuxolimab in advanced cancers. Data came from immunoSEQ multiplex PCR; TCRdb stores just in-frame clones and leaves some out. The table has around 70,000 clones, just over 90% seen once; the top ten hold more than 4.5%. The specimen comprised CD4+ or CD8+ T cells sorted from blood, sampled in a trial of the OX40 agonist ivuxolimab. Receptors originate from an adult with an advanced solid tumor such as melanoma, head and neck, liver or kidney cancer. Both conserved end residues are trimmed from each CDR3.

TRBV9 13 ASSSQGLPKETQY
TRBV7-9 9 ASNPPGELF
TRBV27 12 ASALTVMNTEAF
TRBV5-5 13 ASSLAVYGYTEAF
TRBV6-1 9 ASTGGVEQY
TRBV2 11 ASSAGTVALNT
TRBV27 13 ASSTRTSGSSEQY
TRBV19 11 ASRNYQNTEAF
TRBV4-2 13 ASSQDGSISYEQY
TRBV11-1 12 ASSLGSYSYEQY
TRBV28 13 ASSLQESSYNEQF
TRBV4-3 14 ASSQDRWGLGEKLF
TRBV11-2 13 ASSPGGLLNQPQH
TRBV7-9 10 ASSYTENTIY
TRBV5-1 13 ASSLVGGSNQPQH
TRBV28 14 ASRGQGRYSNQPQH
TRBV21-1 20 ASSKSLSRDRLAGISSYEQY
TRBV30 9 ATDVGQGYT
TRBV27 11 ASRLAGVYEQY
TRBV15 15 ATSRDRDGQGAHGYT
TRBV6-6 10 ASSQTGYEQY
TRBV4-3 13 ASSPRGLGTDTQY
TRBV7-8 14 ASSVGPPGSYNEQF
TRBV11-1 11 ASSLSPAQPQH
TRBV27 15 ASSSPGQGRFGTEAF
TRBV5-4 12 ASSLGSFSNEQY
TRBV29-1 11 SAIAGGSGEQF
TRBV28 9 ASSVEETQY
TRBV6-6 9 ASSYSAEQY
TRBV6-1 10 ASSDLGNEAF
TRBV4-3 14 ASSQDRLASQETQY
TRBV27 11 ASSLSITVEQY
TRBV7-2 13 ASSSLIKGDSPLH
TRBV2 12 ASSPSGPLYGYT
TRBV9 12 ASSTQQGADGYT
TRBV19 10 ASSRRDYEQF
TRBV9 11 ASSVASTDTQY
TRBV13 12 ASSPDRENSPLH
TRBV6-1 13 ASTSMVGPYNEQF
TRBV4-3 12 ASSRATMNTEAF
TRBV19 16 ASSPLGRASRNTGELF
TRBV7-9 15 ASSPPRGDSSYNEQF
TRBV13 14 ASSLDGLAGNNEQF
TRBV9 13 ASSPSGGPSNEQF
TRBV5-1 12 ASSQLAVQETQY
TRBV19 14 ASSIGAGGLGNEQF
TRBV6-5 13 ASSPRTSGQETQY
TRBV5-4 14 ASSLDGAGGPGELF
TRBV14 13 ASSQVQGDSYEQY
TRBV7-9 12 ASSAQGAHQPQH
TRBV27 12 ASRGAGGLIEQF
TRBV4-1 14 ASSQELAGGYNEQF
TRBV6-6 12 ASSLRPWDTEAF
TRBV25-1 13 ASSESHRATNEQF